This entry describes one T cell receptor beta chain. As yet, its antigen is unknown. This sample stems from a study of Ad26.COV2.S vaccination and SARS-CoV-2 variants. Overall study: Within the COV1001 Ad26.COV2.S trial arm, the donor was enrolled. Findings and caveats of the study: Breadth measured for non-spike TCRs was similar across vaccine and placebo recipients.

Repertoires were generated with immunoSEQ multiplex PCR, while TCRdb's copy carries only in-frame clones and drops some. This table holds around 450,000 clones, around 90% found once. Regarding treatment: 15 to 20 received Ad26.COV2.S at low or high dose, single or two shots; several received placebo; per-sample allocation not given. Repertoires come from day 63 after the first vaccine or placebo injection. This person who donated was an adult of 18-55 years in Boston. The CDR3 is 13 residues long. V lost 4 bases, J lost 7 bases, and 11 bases lay in between. Per the germline V gene, CDR1 is SGHRS and CDR2 is YFSETQ.

The source is a person between 18 and 65 years old who received the Ad26.COV2.S COVID-19 vaccine or a placebo. The V gene is TRBV5-1, the J gene TRBJ2-2; D gene unclear. Sequenced here: peripheral blood, sampled in a trial of Ad26.COV2.S vaccine versus placebo. CDR3 sequence (DNA): TGCGCCAGCAGCGGCCTAAGGGACGGGGAGCTGTTTTTT. Its protein is CASSGLRDGELFF.